Below, 9 T cell receptor beta chains from the same sample are listed, as sequenced in a study of cytomegalovirus exposure and HLA in healthy donors (dated by TCRdb to the late 2010s). Library prep was done by the immunoSEQ multiplex PCR assay. For the multiplex PCR, a mixture combining 60 forward primers for TCR Vbeta segments and 13 reverse primers for TCR Jbeta segments was used. Sourced from immuneACCESS, this table was stored by TCRdb with only in-frame sequences that have V and J called. A share of the clones is absent; for the studies checked, an unresolved V gene accounts for under half, and the remainder has no known explanation. The sample has around 190,000 clones on record, around 82% of them singletons. Just under 3% of the sample lies in the top ten. The sequencing input was PBMCs. The receptors here all came from a young woman in good health and CMV-seronegative.

The V call is TRBV7-6, the J call TRBJ2-3; the D gene is possibly TRBD1 (6 bases). Germline CDR1 is SGHVS and CDR2 is FNYEAQ. CDR3 length equals 14 residues. V lost 3 bases and J 0 bases, leaving 7 bases between the germline ends. The CDR3 spells CASSLGQSTDTQYF. In nucleotides, the CDR3 is TGTGCCAGCAGCTTGGGACAAAGCACAGATACGCAGTATTTT.

With respect to this clone: At one boundary the junction diverges from the germline segment, which might be a read error. This chain uses TRBV7-9 with TRBJ1-4; D gene ambiguous. In germline, CDR1 is SEHNR, CDR2 FQNEAQ (reference sequence). The CDR3 is made up of 14 amino acids. The CDR3 sequence: CSSSPGMAGEKLFF. CDR3 nucleotides: TGTTCCAGCAGCCCCGGGATGGCTGGGGAAAAACTGTTTTTT.

V usage is TRBV2 and J usage is TRBJ1-1; D is uncertain. This CDR3 region has 14 residues. The V and J ends lost 3 bases and 10 bases respectively, with 18 bases between them. Germline assignment: CDR1 SNHLY and CDR2 FYNNEI. CDR3 sequence reads: CASSDEAVPQGAFF. DNA of the CDR3: TGTGCCAGCAGTGATGAGGCAGTCCCCCAAGGAGCTTTCTTT.

The chain employs TRBV7-2 and TRBJ2-7; 8 nucleotides agree with TRBD1. Per germline, CDR1 SGHTA and CDR2 FQGNSA. V lost 6 bases to trimming and J lost 4 bases; unmatched junction nucleotides: 5. This CDR3 has 13 residues. In DNA, the CDR3 is TGTGCCAGCAGACCAGGGGGCGAATACGAGCAGTACTTC. Translation gives CASRPGGEYEQYF.

The J gene is TRBJ1-4, the V gene TRBV28; 9 nucleotides agree with TRBD1. CDR3 size: 16 residues. Germline-derived CDR1 and CDR2 are MDHEN and SYDVKM. With V trimmed by 3 bases and J by 2 bases, 4 bases remained unmatched. The DNA of the CDR3 is TGTGCCAGCAGTTTGAACAGGGGGCTCACTAATGAAAAACTGTTTTTT. Amino acids: CASSLNRGLTNEKLFF.

The chain has TRBV11-2 and TRBJ1-1, with D possibly TRBD1 on 5 matching bases. The CDR3 has 15 amino acids. Germline V gene sequence: CDR1 SGHAT, CDR2 FQNNGV. V lost 2 bases to trimming and J lost 3 bases, with 13 bases between them. As DNA, the CDR3 is TGTGCCAGCAGCTTATCCCCCCGGGGGGACACTGAAGCTTTCTTT. Protein sequence: CASSLSPRGDTEAFF.

This chain links TRBV10-2 with TRBJ2-1, with TRBD2 matching over 11 bases. Trimming cost V 0 bases and J 8 bases; bases outside gene matches: 3. This CDR3 is 15 amino acids long. Germline lookup yields CDR1 WSHSY and CDR2 SAAADI. In nucleotides, the CDR3 is TGCGCCAGCAGTGAGTCGGTACTAGCGGGGGATGAGCAGTTCTTC. Translation gives CASSESVLAGDEQFF.

The V and J genes are TRBV2 and TRBJ2-5; 9 bases are a match to TRBD1. The CDR3 runs to 15 residues. With V trimmed by 6 bases and J by 3 bases, 8 bases remained unmatched. CDR1 and CDR2 (germline): SNHLY, FYNNEI. As DNA, the CDR3 is TGTGCCAGCAGCCCCACGACAGGGGGGGAAGAGACCCAGTACTTC. It encodes CASSPTTGGEETQYF.

This clone was counted between two and nine times. This chain connects TRBV6-5 to TRBJ1-2; a weak D match, TRBD1 (5 bases). The CDR3 is 15 amino acids. V was cut by 7 bases and J by 0 bases, with 15 bases left in between. The V gene's germline CDR1 is MNHEY and CDR2 SVGAGI. The CDR3 here is CASMRLGRANYGYTF. The CDR3 bases are TGTGCCAGCATGAGGCTGGGGCGTGCTAACTATGGCTACACCTTC.